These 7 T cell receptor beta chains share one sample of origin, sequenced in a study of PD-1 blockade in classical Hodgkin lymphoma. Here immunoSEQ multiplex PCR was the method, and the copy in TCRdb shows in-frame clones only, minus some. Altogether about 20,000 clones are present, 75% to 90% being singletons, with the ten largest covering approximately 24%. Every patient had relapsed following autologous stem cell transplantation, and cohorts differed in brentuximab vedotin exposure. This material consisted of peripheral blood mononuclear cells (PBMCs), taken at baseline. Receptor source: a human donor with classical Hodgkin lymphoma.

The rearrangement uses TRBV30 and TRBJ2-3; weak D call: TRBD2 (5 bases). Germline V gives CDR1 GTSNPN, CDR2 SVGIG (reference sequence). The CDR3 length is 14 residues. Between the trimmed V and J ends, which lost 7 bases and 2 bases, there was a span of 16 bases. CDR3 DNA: TGTGCCTACCACCGCGGCGGGCCCACAGATACGCAGTATTTT. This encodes CAYHRGGPTDTQYF.

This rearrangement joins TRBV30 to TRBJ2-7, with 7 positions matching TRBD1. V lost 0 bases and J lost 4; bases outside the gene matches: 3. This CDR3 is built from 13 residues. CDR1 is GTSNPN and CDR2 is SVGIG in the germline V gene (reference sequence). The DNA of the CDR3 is TGTGCCTGGAGTGTAAGCAGGGGGTACGAGCAGTACTTC. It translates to CAWSVSRGYEQYF.

The CDR3 bases are TGTGCCAGCAGCTTGCGCGGAGATGAAGCTTTCTTT. As protein: CASSLRGDEAFF. The chain has TRBV7-9 and TRBJ1-1, with D unclear. CDR3 length equals 12 residues. Per germline, CDR1 SEHNR and CDR2 FQNEAQ (reference sequence). The V and J ends lost 3 bases and 7 bases respectively, with 9 bases between them.

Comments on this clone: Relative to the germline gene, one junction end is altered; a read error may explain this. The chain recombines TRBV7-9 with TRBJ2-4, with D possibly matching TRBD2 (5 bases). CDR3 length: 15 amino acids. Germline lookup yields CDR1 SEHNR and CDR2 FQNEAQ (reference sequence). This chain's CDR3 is CASSSYVGANNIQYF. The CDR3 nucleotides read TGTGCCAGCAGTTCCTATGTGGGAGCCAATAACATTCAGTACTTC.

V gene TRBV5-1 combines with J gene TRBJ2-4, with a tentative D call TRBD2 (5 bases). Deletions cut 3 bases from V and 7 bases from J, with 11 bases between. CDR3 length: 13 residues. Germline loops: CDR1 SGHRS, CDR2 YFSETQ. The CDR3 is CASSWGKRNIQYF. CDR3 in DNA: TGCGCCAGCAGCTGGGGAAAGCGGAACATTCAGTACTTC. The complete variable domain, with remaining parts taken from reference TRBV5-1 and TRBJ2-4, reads KAGVTQTPRYLIKTRGQQVTLSCSPISGHRSVSWYQQTPGQGLQFLFEYFSETQRNKGNFPGRFSGRQFSNSRSEMNVSTLELGDSALYLCASSWGKRNIQYFGAGTRLSVL.

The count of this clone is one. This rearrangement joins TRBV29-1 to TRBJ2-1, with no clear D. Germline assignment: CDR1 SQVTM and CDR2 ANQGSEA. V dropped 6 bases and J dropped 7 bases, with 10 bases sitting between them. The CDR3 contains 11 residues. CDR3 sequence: CSVGGWNEQFF. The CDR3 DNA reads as TGCAGCGTGGGTGGGTGGAATGAGCAGTTCTTC.

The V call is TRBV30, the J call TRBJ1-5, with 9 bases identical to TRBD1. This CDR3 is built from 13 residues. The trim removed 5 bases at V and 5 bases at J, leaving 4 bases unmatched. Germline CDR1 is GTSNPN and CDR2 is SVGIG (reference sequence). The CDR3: CAWAGQGDQPQHF. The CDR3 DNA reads TGTGCCTGGGCGGGACAGGGTGATCAGCCCCAGCATTTT.